Below, 30 T cell receptor beta chains from the same sample are listed, as sequenced in a study of neurological immune-mediated disorders. MiXCR was run by TCRdb on the 5' RACE reads, yielding one entry per CDR3 protein. The sample has 25,000 to 35,000 distinct CDR3 sequences, approximately 12% seen once. Sequences were obtained from PBMCs. The receptors here all came from a man aged 60 to 75 in good health.

There are many counts of this clonotype. V usage is TRBV6-5 and J usage is TRBJ1-1, with D possibly TRBD1 on 5 matching bases. V gave up 2 bases and J gave up 2 bases, with 6 bases separating them. There are 13 residues in the CDR3. Germline lookup yields CDR1 MNHEY and CDR2 SVGAGI. CDR3 DNA: TGTGCCAGCAGTTACGACAGTAACACTGAAGCTTTCTTT. Translation gives CASSYDSNTEAFF.

This clonotype showed up many times. CDR3: CASSLRALRSYNSPLHF. The CDR3 DNA sequence: TGTGCCAGCAGCCTCCGGGCCTTACGCTCCTATAATTCACCCCTCCACTTT. The chain carries TRBV7-2 and TRBJ1-6; D gene unclear. Germline loops: CDR1 SGHTA, CDR2 FQGNSA. CDR3 length: 17 amino acids. Trimming shortened V by 5 bases and J by 0 bases, and 14 bases separated the two germline ends.

Judged by abundance, this clonotype is medium-sized. The rearrangement uses TRBV20-1 and TRBJ1-5, with D perhaps matching TRBD1 (5 bases). The CDR3 is made up of 13 amino acids. Germline V gene lookup returns CDR1 DFQATT and CDR2 SNEGSKA (reference sequence). Trimming pared 2 bases from V and 1 base from J, leaving 6 bases between. The CDR3 sequence: CSARRQSNQPQHF. The CDR3 DNA is TGCAGTGCTAGAAGACAGAGCAATCAGCCCCAGCATTTT.

The rearrangement links TRBV2 to TRBJ1-6; D is uncertain. There are 13 residues in the CDR3. The ends were cut back, 3 bases at V and 15 bases at J, with 15 bases in the middle. Germline V gene sequence: CDR1 SNHLY, CDR2 FYNNEI. CDR3 nucleotides: TGTGCCAGCAGTGATAGGATTGGGAGTCTCCTCCACTTT. Translated: CASSDRIGSLLHF.

There are many counts of this clonotype. The V call is TRBV6-6, the J call TRBJ2-7; D may be TRBD2 (5 bases). V shed 6 bases and J shed 7 bases, with 13 bases lying between them. This CDR3 spans 12 amino acids. Germline loops: CDR1 MNHNY, CDR2 SVGAGI (reference sequence). The CDR3 DNA sequence: TGTGCCAGCAGGTCTCGGGATAGGGAGCAGTACTTC. Residues: CASRSRDREQYF.

In this sample, this clonotype turned up many times. This sequence joins TRBV7-2 and TRBJ2-7; no firm D call. This CDR3 is 13 amino acids long. Germline V gene lookup returns CDR1 SGHTA and CDR2 FQGNSA. Trimming took 5 bases from V and 3 from J, leaving 11 bases between them. Written as DNA, the CDR3 is TGTGCCAGCAGCCCGCTAGGTTACTACGAGCAGTACTTC. Residues: CASSPLGYYEQYF.

This clonotype was counted at least ten times. This chain links TRBV18 with TRBJ2-5, with D unresolved. The CDR3 is 11 residues long. V lost 8 bases and J 1 base, leaving 5 bases between the germline ends. Per germline, CDR1 KGHSH and CDR2 LQKENI. The CDR3 DNA follows: TGTGCCAGCAGCCCCCAAGAGACCCAGTACTTC. Amino acids: CASSPQETQYF.

This clonotype was recorded many times. The V gene is TRBV29-1, the J gene TRBJ1-2; the D is unclear. This CDR3 is built from 11 residues. V was cut by 4 bases and J by 3 bases, with 6 bases left in between. The germline V gene has CDR1 SQVTM and CDR2 ANQGSEA. DNA for the CDR3: TGCAGCGTTGGGGGAGACTATGGCTACACCTTC. Translated: CSVGGDYGYTF.

This clonotype has more than one count but fewer than ten. The V and J genes are TRBV20-1 and TRBJ2-7; D unresolved. V was pared by 5 bases and J by 4 bases, with 6 bases between. CDR1 is DFQATT, CDR2 SNEGSKA, per germline (reference sequence). This CDR3 comprises 10 residues. CDR3 nucleotides: TGCAGTGCTGACAATTACGAGCAGTACTTC. Amino acid sequence: CSADNYEQYF.

This clonotype was seen ten or more times. This chain connects TRBV7-2 to TRBJ2-1, with 13 bases fitting TRBD2. V lost 5 bases to trimming and J lost 7 bases; unmatched junction nucleotides: 5. The germline CDR1 and CDR2 sequences are SGHTA and FQGNSA. The CDR3 runs to 15 residues. The CDR3 here is CASSPTSGRANEQFF. CDR3 DNA: TGTGCCAGCAGCCCAACTAGCGGGAGGGCTAATGAGCAGTTCTTC.

This clonotype came up many times. V usage is TRBV12-3 or TRBV12-4 and J usage is TRBJ2-1, with TRBD2 matching over 8 bases. This CDR3 has 16 residues. V dropped 6 bases and J dropped 1; count of bases not matched to a gene: 8. The CDR3, as DNA: TGTGCCAGCAGATCCCTCAAGCGGGGGTCCTACAATGAGCAGTTCTTC. Protein: CASRSLKRGSYNEQFF.

There are many counts of this clonotype. The chain uses TRBV12-3 or TRBV12-4 and TRBJ2-5; possibly TRBD2 for D (6 bases). The CDR3 covers 14 residues. The V end lost 5 bases, the J end lost 4 bases, and 14 bases lay between the germline ends. The DNA for the CDR3 is TGTGCCAGCAGTCCCCTTGGAGCGGGAGAGACCCAGTACTTC. This gives the protein CASSPLGAGETQYF.

This clonotype has ten or more counts. The V gene is TRBV5-6, the J gene TRBJ2-2; the match to TRBD1 covers 7 bases. This CDR3 region has 19 residues. With 4 bases clipped from V and 5 bases from J, the junction kept 20 bases outside the gene matches. Germline CDR1 and CDR2: SGHDT and YYEEEE. Here the CDR3 DNA reads TGTGCCAGCAGCCCGAGATACCGATGGAGGACAGGATTGACCGGGGAGCTGTTTTTT. Its protein is CASSPRYRWRTGLTGELFF.

At least ten counts were recorded for this clonotype. This chain links TRBV7-2 with TRBJ2-3, with 8 nucleotides matching TRBD2. CDR1 and CDR2 (germline): SGHTA, FQGNSA. V shed 5 bases, J shed 3 bases, and the junction held 4 bases outside the gene matches. The CDR3 sequence is 14 residues long. This chain's CDR3 is CASSASGRTDTQYF. CDR3 sequence (DNA): TGTGCCAGCAGCGCAAGCGGGAGAACAGATACGCAGTATTTT. Combining the CDR3 with reference TRBV7-2 and TRBJ2-3 gives the whole variable domain GAGVSQSPSNKVTEKGKDVELRCDPISGHTALYWYRQSLGQGLEFLIYFQGNSAPDKSGLPSDRFSAERTGGSVSTLTIQRTQQEDSAVYLCASSASGRTDTQYFGPGTRLTVL.

Ten or more counts support this clonotype. This chain uses TRBV12-3 or TRBV12-4 with TRBJ2-4, with D possibly matching TRBD1 (6 bases). This CDR3 contains 14 residues. V shed 0 bases and J shed 8 bases, with 11 bases lying between them. As DNA, the CDR3 is TGTGCCAGCAGTTTAGCCAGGGGAACCGACATTCAGTACTTC. It translates to CASSLARGTDIQYF.

This clonotype was seen repeatedly, ten times or more. The chain recombines TRBV28 with TRBJ2-7; TRBD1 aligns across 10 bases. The V segment lost 5 bases and the J segment 7 bases; nucleotides outside the gene matches: 20. CDR1 MDHEN and CDR2 SYDVKM come from the germline V gene. The CDR3 has 18 amino acids. The CDR3 loop reads CASSLNTSDRGRLGEQYF. CDR3 in DNA: TGTGCCAGCAGTCTCAACACCTCGGACAGGGGGAGACTAGGGGAGCAGTACTTC.

The CDR3 DNA reads TGTGCCAGCAGCCAAGATCTGACGGGGACTACCTCCTACAATGAGCAGTTCTTC. This codes for CASSQDLTGTTSYNEQFF. This rearrangement joins TRBV4-2 to TRBJ2-1; TRBD2 matches 7 bases. CDR3 length equals 18 residues. J was trimmed by 0 bases and V by 0 bases; bases with no gene match: 8. The germline V gene has CDR1 LGHNA and CDR2 YNFKEQ.

In this sample, this clonotype turned up a few times. The chain recombines TRBV10-2 with TRBJ2-1; the match to TRBD2 covers 9 bases. Germline V gene sequence: CDR1 WSHSY, CDR2 SAAADI. The CDR3 length is 15 residues. V lost 3 bases to trimming and J lost 7 bases; unmatched junction nucleotides: 7. In DNA, the CDR3 is TGCGCCAGCAGTGACCTAGCGGGACGAGGTAATGAGCAGTTCTTC. It yields the protein CASSDLAGRGNEQFF.

At least ten counts were recorded for this clonotype. The V gene is TRBV28, the J gene TRBJ2-7; D remains unclear. V lost 3 bases and J 1 base, leaving 10 bases between the germline ends. Germline values: CDR1 MDHEN, CDR2 SYDVKM. The CDR3 covers 14 residues. CDR3 sequence (DNA): TGTGCCAGCAGTTTGGGCTCCTATTCCTACGAGCAGTACTTC. Translating gives CASSLGSYSYEQYF.

This clonotype was seen ten or more times. This rearrangement joins TRBV6-2 or TRBV6-3 to TRBJ1-2; 8 nucleotides line up with TRBD1. This CDR3 region has 13 residues. Germline V gene lookup returns CDR1 MNHEY and CDR2 SVGEGT. After removal of 5 bases from V and 6 bases from J, the junction contained 5 bases not matched to a gene. The CDR3 loop reads CASSPQGADGYTF. In DNA, the CDR3 is TGTGCCAGCAGTCCGCAGGGGGCGGATGGCTACACCTTC.

This sequence joins TRBV20-1 and TRBJ2-1; D not certain. V lost 0 bases and J 3 bases, leaving 21 bases between the germline ends. This CDR3 is 18 amino acids long. Germline values: CDR1 DFQATT, CDR2 SNEGSKA (reference sequence). The CDR3 region is CSARDWGSQLLGYNEQFF. In nucleotides, the CDR3 is TGCAGTGCTAGAGATTGGGGTAGCCAACTCCTGGGCTACAATGAGCAGTTCTTC.

Concerning this clonotype: Germline is not matched at one junction end, which may reflect a read error. J is TRBJ1-1 and V is TRBV7-9; TRBD1 might be the D (5 bases). CDR1 is SEHNR and CDR2 is FQNEAQ in the germline V gene (reference sequence). The CDR3 contains 13 residues. The CDR3 sequence: CTSSLDTNTEAFF. DNA for the CDR3: TGTACCAGTAGCTTGGACACTAACACTGAAGCTTTCTTT.

This clonotype was seen repeatedly, ten times or more. The V call is TRBV5-1, the J call TRBJ2-7; weak D call: TRBD2 (6 bases). The CDR3 is made up of 15 amino acids. Germline loops: CDR1 SGHRS, CDR2 YFSETQ. Trimming removed 3 bases at V and 0 bases at J, with 13 bases between. CDR3 amino acids: CASSSTAGNSYEQYF. In nucleotides, the CDR3 is TGCGCCAGCAGCTCGACTGCGGGGAACTCCTACGAGCAGTACTTC.

This clonotype was counted many times. V and J are TRBV7-2 and TRBJ2-7; 7 positions match TRBD2. CDR3 size: 13 residues. Trimming cost V 1 base and J 7 bases; bases outside gene matches: 4. In germline, CDR1 is SGHTA, CDR2 FQGNSA. CDR3 DNA sequence: TGTGCCAGCAGCTTAGGACTAGCTGGAGAGCAGTACTTC. Protein sequence: CASSLGLAGEQYF.

This clonotype has at least ten counts. The chain combines TRBV28 with TRBJ1-4; D ambiguous. Trimming left V 7 bases short and J 2 bases short, with 14 bases between. The V gene's germline CDR1 is MDHEN and CDR2 SYDVKM. This CDR3 region has 15 residues. The CDR3 sequence is CASNPTPRTNEKLFF. The CDR3 nucleotides are TGTGCCAGCAATCCCACACCTAGGACTAATGAAAAACTGTTTTTT. Looking up the rest from reference TRBV28 and TRBJ1-4 gives the full variable domain: DVKVTQSSRYLVKRTGEKVFLECVQDMDHENMFWYRQDPGLGLRLIYFSYDVKMKEKGDIPEGYSVSREKKERFSLILESASTNQTSMYLCASNPTPRTNEKLFFGSGTQLSVL.

This clonotype was found many times. The chain couples TRBV20-1 to TRBJ1-5, with D perhaps matching TRBD1 (6 bases). The V gene lost 6 bases and the J gene lost 6 bases, with 18 bases spanning the gap. This CDR3 has 14 residues. CDR1 DFQATT and CDR2 SNEGSKA come from the germline V gene (reference sequence). CDR3 sequence (DNA): TGCAGTGCCAGACCGGGACTGGGGGCTCAGCCCCAGCATTTT. Translation gives CSARPGLGAQPQHF.

Many counts were recorded for this clonotype. The rearrangement uses TRBV15 and TRBJ2-2; no reliable D call. Per the germline V gene, CDR1 is LNHNV and CDR2 is YYDKDF (reference sequence). V lost 1 base to trimming and J lost 1 base, with 10 bases between them. The CDR3 is 16 amino acids. The CDR3 here is CATSRVGNLNTGELFF. The CDR3 DNA reads as TGTGCCACCAGCAGAGTCGGAAACCTGAACACCGGGGAGCTGTTTTTT.

This clonotype was seen at least ten times. The V call is TRBV7-8, the J call TRBJ2-1; 11 bases match TRBD2. Germline CDR1 and CDR2: SGHVS and FQNEAQ. Germline trimming cut 1 base from V and 10 bases from J; bases unmatched to any gene: 12. This CDR3 region has 17 residues. The CDR3 region is CASSLGHGASGRMEQFF. The DNA of the CDR3 is TGTGCCAGCAGCTTAGGTCATGGGGCTAGCGGGAGGATGGAGCAGTTCTTC.

This clonotype was counted ten times or more. The genes are TRBV12-3 or TRBV12-4 and TRBJ1-5; TRBD1 might be the D (5 bases). The V and J ends lost 7 bases and 3 bases respectively, with 10 bases between them. This CDR3 spans 13 amino acids. In nucleotides, the CDR3 is TGTGCCAGCAATCAGGGCAACAATCAGCCCCAGCATTTT. Amino acids: CASNQGNNQPQHF.

A word on this clonotype: With a much larger clone just one base away, this may be a read error. The chain uses TRBV7-2 and TRBJ2-7; tentative D call: TRBD2 (6 bases). Germline CDR1 reads SGHTA; CDR2 reads FQGNSA. V was pared by 0 bases and J by 9 bases, with 15 bases between. The CDR3 loop spans 14 amino acids. The CDR3 region has the DNA TGTGCCAGCAGCTTAGCAGCGGGCCACAGGTGGCAGTACTTC. Protein: CASSLAAGHRWQYF.